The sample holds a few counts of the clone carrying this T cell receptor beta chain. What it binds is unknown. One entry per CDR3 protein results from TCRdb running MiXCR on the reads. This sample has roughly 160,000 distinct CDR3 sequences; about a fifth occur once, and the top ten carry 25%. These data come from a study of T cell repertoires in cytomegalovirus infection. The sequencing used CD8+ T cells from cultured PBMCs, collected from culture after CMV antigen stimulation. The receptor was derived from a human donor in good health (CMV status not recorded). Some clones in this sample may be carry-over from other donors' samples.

The CDR3 is CASSHPTGNTEAFF. The CDR3 bases are TGTGCCAGCAGCCATCCAACAGGGAACACTGAAGCTTTCTTT. The chain joins TRBV12-3 or TRBV12-4 to TRBJ1-1, with D possibly TRBD1 on 5 matching bases. This CDR3 contains 14 residues. Trimming took 6 bases from V and 1 from J, leaving 12 bases between them.